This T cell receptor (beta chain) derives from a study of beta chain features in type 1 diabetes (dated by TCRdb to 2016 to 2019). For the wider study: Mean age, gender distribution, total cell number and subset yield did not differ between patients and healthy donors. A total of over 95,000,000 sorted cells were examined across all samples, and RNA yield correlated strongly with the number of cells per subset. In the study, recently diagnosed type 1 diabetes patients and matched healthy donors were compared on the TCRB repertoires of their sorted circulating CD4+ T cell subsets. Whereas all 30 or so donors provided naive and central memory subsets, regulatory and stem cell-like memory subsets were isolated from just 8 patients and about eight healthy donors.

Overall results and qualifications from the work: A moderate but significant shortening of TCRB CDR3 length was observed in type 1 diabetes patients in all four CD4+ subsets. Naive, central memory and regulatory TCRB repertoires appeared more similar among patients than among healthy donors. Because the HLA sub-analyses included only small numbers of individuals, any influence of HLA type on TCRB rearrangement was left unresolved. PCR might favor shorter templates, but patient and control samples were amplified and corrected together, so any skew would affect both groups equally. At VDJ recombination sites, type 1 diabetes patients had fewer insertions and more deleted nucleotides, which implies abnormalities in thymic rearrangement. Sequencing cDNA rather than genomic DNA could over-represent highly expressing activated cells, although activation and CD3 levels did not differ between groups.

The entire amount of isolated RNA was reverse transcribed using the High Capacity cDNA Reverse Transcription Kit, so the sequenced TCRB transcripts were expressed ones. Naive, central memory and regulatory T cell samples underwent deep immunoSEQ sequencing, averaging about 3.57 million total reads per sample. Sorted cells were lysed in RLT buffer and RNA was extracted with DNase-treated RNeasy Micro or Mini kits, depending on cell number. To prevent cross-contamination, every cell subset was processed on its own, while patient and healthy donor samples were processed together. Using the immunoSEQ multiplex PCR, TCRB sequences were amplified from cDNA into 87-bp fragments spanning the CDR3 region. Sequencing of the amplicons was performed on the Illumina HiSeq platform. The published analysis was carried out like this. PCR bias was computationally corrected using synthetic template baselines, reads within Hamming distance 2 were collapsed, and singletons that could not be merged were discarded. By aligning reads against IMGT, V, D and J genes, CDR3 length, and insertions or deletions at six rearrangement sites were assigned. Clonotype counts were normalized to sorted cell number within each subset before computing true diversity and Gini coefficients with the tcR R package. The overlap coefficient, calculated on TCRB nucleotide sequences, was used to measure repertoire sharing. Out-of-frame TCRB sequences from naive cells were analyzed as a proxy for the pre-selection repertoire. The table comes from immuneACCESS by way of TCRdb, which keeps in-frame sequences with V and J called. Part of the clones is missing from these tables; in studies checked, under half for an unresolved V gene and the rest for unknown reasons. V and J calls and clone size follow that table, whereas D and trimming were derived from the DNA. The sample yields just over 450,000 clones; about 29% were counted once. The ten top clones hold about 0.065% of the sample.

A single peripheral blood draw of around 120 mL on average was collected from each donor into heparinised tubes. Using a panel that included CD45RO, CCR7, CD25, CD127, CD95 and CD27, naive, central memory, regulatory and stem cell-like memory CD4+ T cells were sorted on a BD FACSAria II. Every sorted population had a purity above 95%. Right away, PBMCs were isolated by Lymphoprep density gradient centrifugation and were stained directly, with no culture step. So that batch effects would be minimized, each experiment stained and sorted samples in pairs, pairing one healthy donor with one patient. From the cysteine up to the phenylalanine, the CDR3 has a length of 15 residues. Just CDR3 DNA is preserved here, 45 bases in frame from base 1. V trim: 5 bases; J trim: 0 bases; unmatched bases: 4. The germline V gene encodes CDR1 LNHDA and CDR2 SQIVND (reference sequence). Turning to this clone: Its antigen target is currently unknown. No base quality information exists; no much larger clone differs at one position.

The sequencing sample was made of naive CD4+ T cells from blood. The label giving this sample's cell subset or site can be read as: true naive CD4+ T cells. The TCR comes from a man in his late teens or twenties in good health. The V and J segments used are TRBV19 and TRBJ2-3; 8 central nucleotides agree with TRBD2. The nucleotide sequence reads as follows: TGTGCCAGTAGTCAAACTAGCGGTAGCACAGATACGCAGTATTTT. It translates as CASSQTSGSTDTQYF.